Listed below are T cell receptor beta chains from one sample, sequenced in a study of T cells in localized non-small cell lung cancer. TCRdb's copy holds only in-frame clones and misses some; the assay was immunoSEQ multiplex PCR. Of 60,000 to 75,000 clones listed, approximately 84% are singletons. The specimen was peripheral blood, collected before any cancer treatment. Every receptor here comes from an older female donor with stage I lung adenocarcinoma. The CDR3 runs from the conserved cysteine through the conserved F or W. D genes are given only for firm matches. Some rows mark clone size as missing; the rest say once, few, many or name a class of expanded clone.

clone_size	j_call	v_call	d_call	cdr3_aa	cdr3_nt
NA	TRBJ1-1	TRBV7-9	NA	CASSFPAGVNTEAFF	TGTGCCAGCAGCTTTCCCGCAGGAGTGAACACTGAAGCTTTCTTT
NA	TRBJ2-1	TRBV9	TRBD1	CASSVGDRGLVVSYNEQFF	TGTGCCAGCAGCGTAGGGGACAGGGGCCTAGTGGTCTCCTACAATGAGCAGTTCTTC
NA	TRBJ1-2	TRBV10-3	TRBD1	CAISESGTVNYGYTF	TGTGCCATCAGTGAGAGCGGGACAGTCAATTATGGCTACACCTTC
medium-sized	TRBJ2-2	TRBV7-8	NA	CASSSFTGELFF	TGTGCCAGCAGCTCCTTCACCGGGGAGCTGTTTTTT
few	TRBJ2-2	TRBV5-8	TRBD1	CASSFGTGGPPMGGELFF	TGTGCCAGCAGCTTTGGGACAGGGGGCCCACCCATGGGCGGGGAGCTGTTTTTT
NA	TRBJ2-5	TRBV19	NA	CASSIEETQYF	TGTGCCAGTAGTATAGAGGAGACCCAGTACTTC
NA	TRBJ1-1	TRBV6-5	NA	CASRRPSLNTEAFF	TGTGCCAGCAGACGTCCCTCTTTGAACACTGAAGCTTTCTTT
once	TRBJ1-4	TRBV2	NA	CASRGRGGGVAEKLFF	TGTGCCAGCAGAGGGAGGGGGGGAGGAGTGGCTGAAAAACTGTTTTTT
medium-sized	TRBJ1-4	TRBV4-1	NA	CASSGGVSNEKLFF	TGCGCCAGCAGCGGTGGGGTTTCTAATGAAAAACTGTTTTTT
NA	TRBJ2-3	TRBV7-3	TRBD2	CASSISGSADTQYF	TGTGCCAGCAGCATTAGCGGGAGTGCAGATACGCAGTATTTT
NA	TRBJ1-4	TRBV7-9	TRBD1	CASSLAIGQGAAEKLFF	TGTGCCAGCAGCTTAGCCATAGGACAGGGGGCAGCTGAAAAACTGTTTTTT
NA	TRBJ2-1	TRBV5-4	TRBD2	CASSPPLAGENEQFF	TGTGCCAGCAGCCCCCCACTAGCGGGGGAGAATGAGCAGTTCTTC
NA	TRBJ1-1	TRBV4-1	NA	CASSQEVSFPNTEAFF	TGCGCCAGCAGCCAAGAGGTCAGCTTCCCGAACACTGAAGCTTTCTTT
NA	TRBJ2-3	TRBV10-1	NA	CASSESLEKDTQYF	TGCGCCAGCAGTGAGTCGCTCGAGAAAGATACGCAGTATTTT
few	TRBJ1-2	TRBV19	TRBD1	CASKRTGGYGYTF	TGTGCCAGTAAAAGGACAGGGGGCTATGGCTACACCTTC
NA	TRBJ2-1	TRBV4-2	TRBD1	CASSLVGQGVNEQFF	TGTGCCAGCAGCCTCGTTGGACAGGGGGTAAATGAGCAGTTCTTC
few	TRBJ1-6	TRBV6-5	TRBD1	CASKGQGNSPLHF	TGTGCCAGCAAGGGACAGGGTAATTCACCCCTCCACTTT
NA	TRBJ1-5	TRBV5-5	NA	CASSLSVRENQPQHF	TGTGCCAGCAGCTTGTCTGTCAGGGAAAATCAGCCCCAGCATTTT
few	TRBJ2-7	TRBV2	TRBD1	CASSDVAGGIYEQYF	TGTGCCAGCAGTGACGTGGCAGGGGGTATCTACGAGCAGTACTTC
NA	TRBJ2-7	TRBV6-6	NA	CASSLGGEQYF	TGTGCCAGCAGTCTGGGAGGCGAGCAGTACTTC
NA	TRBJ2-6	TRBV12-5	NA	CASGGSHAGQSRANVLTF	TGTGCTAGTGGTGGAAGCCATGCAGGACAAAGTCGGGCCAACGTCCTGACTTTC
NA	TRBJ2-7	TRBV4-1	NA	CASSQGRNGPYEQYF	TGCGCCAGCAGCCAAGGACGCAACGGCCCCTACGAGCAGTACTTC